The 3 T cell receptor beta chains below all came from one sample that was sequenced in a study of Graves' ophthalmopathy and Graves' hyperthyroidism. Amplified material comprised TCR beta CDR3 regions derived from RNA transcripts. A first-round RT-PCR used HTBI primers, followed by a second-round multiplex PCR. TCRdb redid the calling of the multiplex PCR reads with MiXCR, one entry per CDR3 protein. Counted here are roughly 350,000 distinct CDR3 sequences, about 17% occurring once; the ten biggest clones make up 2.4%. Source material: peripheral blood. These receptors were taken from an adult woman with stable Graves' hyperthyroidism.

The chain joins TRBV12-3 or TRBV12-4 to TRBJ2-7; D is undetermined. This CDR3 contains 15 residues. Trimming removed 1 base from V and 7 bases from J, with 17 bases in between. The CDR3 sequence is CASSLGQMATLEQYF. The CDR3 bases are TGTGCCAGCAGTTTAGGGCAGATGGCTACGTTAGAGCAGTACTTC.

The rearrangement joins TRBV6-1 to TRBJ2-7; 8 nucleotides agree with TRBD1. This CDR3 region has 14 residues. J gave up 3 bases and V 8 bases, and 9 bases lay outside the gene matches. CDR1 MNHNS and CDR2 SASEGT come from the germline V gene. The CDR3 protein is CASPGGQEGYEQYF. CDR3 coding DNA: TGTGCCAGCCCCGGGGGACAGGAAGGCTACGAGCAGTACTTC.

This clonotype has ten or more counts. A junction boundary mismatches the germline segment, possibly from a read error. The V and J genes are TRBV6-2 or TRBV6-3 and TRBJ2-2, with TRBD2 as a possible D gene (5 bases). The CDR3 is made up of 16 amino acids. Germline CDR1 is MNHEY and CDR2 is SVGEGT. The CDR3 loop is CASSPPWAENTGELVF. CDR3 in DNA: TGTGCCAGCAGCCCCCCTTGGGCGGAGAACACCGGGGAGCTGGTTTTT.